Described below is a single TCR beta chain sequence and its context. Its matching antigen is unknown. TCRdb's table, derived via immunoSEQ multiplex PCR, lists solely in-frame clones and lacks some. The sample carries around 30,000 clones, around 84% recorded once. The sample belongs to a study of T cells in narcolepsy. The study's findings and limits: Reportedly, autoreactive clonotypes were serially detected in patients' blood but not controls'. Autoreactive HCRT-specific and TRIB2-specific clonotypes were marked in same-patient CSF-versus-blood CD4+ comparisons.

Input material: memory (CD45RA-) CD4+ T cells from blood. The sequence was collected from a human donor in good health.

The CDR3 here is CASSQGNGYTF. CDR3 DNA: TGTGCCAGCTCGCAGGGTAATGGCTACACCTTC. This sequence joins TRBV18 and TRBJ1-2, with D maybe TRBD1 (5 bases). This CDR3 comprises 11 residues. V dropped 6 bases and J dropped 6 bases, with 8 bases sitting between them. The V gene's germline CDR1 is KGHSH and CDR2 LQKENI.